One and the same sample provided the 18 T cell receptor beta chains below, sequenced in a study of blood T cell repertoires in COVID-19. Profiled with immunoSEQ multiplex PCR; TCRdb holds only in-frame clones, not every one. Of roughly 140,000 clones in the sample, over 70% were seen once. Sequencing was performed on peripheral blood. The source is a middle-aged man with active or convalescent COVID-19.

This clone was observed once. The rearrangement links TRBV27 to TRBJ1-1; D is possibly TRBD1 (5 bases). Germline lookup yields CDR1 MNHEY and CDR2 SMNVEV (reference sequence). This CDR3 is 15 amino acids long. V lost 4 bases and J lost 5, with 17 bases in between. Here the CDR3 reads CASSWTFGGGTEAFF. The DNA for the CDR3 is TGTGCCAGCAGTTGGACTTTTGGGGGGGGGACTGAAGCTTTCTTT.

The chain links TRBV6-6 to TRBJ2-1, with 9 bases aligning to TRBD1. This CDR3 contains 14 residues. Germline values: CDR1 MNHNY, CDR2 SVGAGI (reference sequence). V lost 2 bases, J lost 6 bases, and 2 bases stayed unmatched. CDR3 residues: CASSYTGGGNEQFF. In DNA, the CDR3 is TGTGCCAGCAGTTACACAGGGGGCGGCAATGAGCAGTTCTTC.

V gene TRBV29-1 combines with J gene TRBJ1-3; 7 positions agree with TRBD1. This CDR3 spans 13 amino acids. The V gene's germline CDR1 is SQVTM and CDR2 ANQGSEA. The V and J ends lost 5 bases and 0 bases, in that order; junction bases with no gene match: 1. Here the CDR3 reads CSVSGGSGNTIYF. The CDR3 DNA reads TGCAGCGTTTCAGGGGGCTCTGGAAACACCATATATTTT.

The chain carries TRBV28 and TRBJ1-6; 8 nucleotides agree with TRBD1. Per the germline V gene, CDR1 is MDHEN and CDR2 is SYDVKM. V shed 3 bases, J shed 0 bases, and the junction held 7 bases outside the gene matches. The CDR3 totals 18 residues. The DNA of the CDR3 is TGTGCCAGCAGTTTTCTGGGACAGGCGAGCTCCTATAATTCACCCCTCCACTTT. Translation: CASSFLGQASSYNSPLHF.

This clone showed up just once. The chain employs TRBV4-1 and TRBJ2-2; 7 bases map to TRBD1. The CDR3 has 18 amino acids. The V segment lost 1 base and the J segment 4 bases; nucleotides outside the gene matches: 12. From germline, CDR1 is MGHRA and CDR2 YSYEKL. As DNA, the CDR3 is TGCGCCAGCAGCCAAGCGGGACAGTATTGGATTGGCACCGGGGAGCTGTTTTTT. Encoded protein: CASSQAGQYWIGTGELFF.

The CDR3 coding sequence is TGTGCCAGCAGCTACAGCCCCGGGGAAGGGGGTGAAAAACTGTTTTTT. It yields the protein CASSYSPGEGGEKLFF. The chain recombines TRBV28 with TRBJ1-4; D is perhaps TRBD1 (6 bases). The CDR3 sequence is 16 residues long. In germline, CDR1 is MDHEN, CDR2 SYDVKM. V gave up 6 bases and J gave up 7 bases, with 21 bases separating them.

The V and J genes are TRBV27 and TRBJ2-4; 9 bases are a match to TRBD2. The CDR3 sequence is 14 residues long. Germline CDR1 and CDR2: MNHEY and SMNVEV (reference sequence). J lost 6 bases, V lost 5 bases, and 5 bases had no gene match. The CDR3 nucleotides are TGTGCCAGCAGTCCGGGGACTAGCCTAAACATTCAGTACTTC. Translating gives CASSPGTSLNIQYF.

The V and J genes are TRBV27 and TRBJ2-7; 9 positions match TRBD2. V lost 6 bases and J lost 7; bases outside the gene matches: 10. The CDR3 sequence is 14 residues long. CDR1 is MNHEY, CDR2 SMNVEV, per germline (reference sequence). CDR3 residues: CASRAGRSGSEQYF. The CDR3 nucleotides read TGTGCCAGCAGGGCGGGTCGTAGCGGGAGTGAGCAGTACTTC.

The chain combines TRBV6-5 with TRBJ2-1, with TRBD2 matching 7 bases. The CDR3 has 14 amino acids. CDR1 MNHEY and CDR2 SVGAGI come from the germline V gene. Trimming at V came to 9 bases and at J to 10 bases, leaving 15 bases not matched to a gene. This chain's CDR3 is CASCPGGSLSEQFF. CDR3 DNA sequence: TGTGCCAGTTGCCCGGGGGGTAGCCTGTCGGAGCAGTTCTTC.

The chain carries TRBV30 and TRBJ2-5; a weak D match, TRBD2 (5 bases). Germline loops: CDR1 GTSNPN, CDR2 SVGIG (reference sequence). CDR3 length equals 12 residues. V was shortened by 3 bases and J by 3 bases, with 8 bases between the two germline ends. In DNA form, the CDR3 reads TGTGCCTGGAGGTACGGGAAAGAGACCCAGTACTTC. Encoded protein: CAWRYGKETQYF.

Worth noting for this clone: Distinct nucleotide sequences in the sample also encode this CDR3. The chain employs TRBV18 and TRBJ1-5; 8 positions match TRBD1. This CDR3 region has 13 residues. Germline V gene lookup returns CDR1 KGHSH and CDR2 LQKENI. Losses at the gene ends were 3 bases for V and 5 bases for J; bases not matched to a gene: 0. In nucleotides, the CDR3 is TGTGCCAGCTCACCGACAGGGGATCAGCCCCAGCATTTT. Protein product: CASSPTGDQPQHF.

A few counts support this clone. This chain uses TRBV4-1 with TRBJ1-1; 10 bases are a match to TRBD1. The V gene's germline CDR1 is MGHRA and CDR2 YSYEKL. After removal of 4 bases from V and 1 base from J, the junction contained 3 bases not matched to a gene. The CDR3 sequence is 15 residues long. CDR3 loop: CASSLWDRGNTEAFF. For the CDR3, the DNA is TGCGCCAGCAGCCTATGGGACAGGGGGAACACTGAAGCTTTCTTT.

This chain joins TRBV5-1 and TRBJ2-5; TRBD2 is a possible D gene (5 bases). Germline-derived CDR1 and CDR2 are SGHRS and YFSETQ. This CDR3 has 14 residues. V dropped 5 bases and J dropped 3 bases, with 14 bases sitting between them. This CDR3 is CASRRVSREETQYF. Here the CDR3 DNA reads TGCGCCAGCAGGAGGGTGTCTAGAGAAGAGACCCAGTACTTC.

The V call is TRBV5-1, the J call TRBJ1-3, with D unresolved. This CDR3 has 13 amino acids. Germline loops: CDR1 SGHRS, CDR2 YFSETQ. V dropped 1 base and J dropped 9 bases, with 11 bases sitting between them. CDR3 loop: CASSLTSGGTIYF. CDR3 coding DNA: TGCGCCAGCAGCTTGACGTCCGGTGGCACCATATATTTT.

The V and J genes are TRBV13 and TRBJ2-1; TRBD1 might be the D (7 bases). From germline, CDR1 is PRHDT and CDR2 FYEKMQ (reference sequence). The CDR3 has 16 residues. V lost 7 bases and J 0 bases, leaving 16 bases between the germline ends. The CDR3 region is CASNLQGGSSYNEQFF. The DNA for the CDR3 is TGTGCCAGCAACCTTCAGGGGGGCAGCTCCTACAATGAGCAGTTCTTC.

The V call is TRBV5-1, the J call TRBJ2-2; 7 bases agree with TRBD2. This CDR3 is built from 16 residues. Unmatched junction bases numbered 3, after V lost 0 bases and J lost 1 base. CDR1 and CDR2 from the germline V gene are SGHRS and YFSETQ. The CDR3 sequence is CASSLAPSGNTGELFF. Written as DNA, the CDR3 is TGCGCCAGCAGCTTGGCTCCTAGCGGGAACACCGGGGAGCTGTTTTTT.

V gene TRBV3-1 (or the pseudogene TRBV3-2) combines with J gene TRBJ1-5, with 9 bases lining up with TRBD1. This CDR3 is 15 amino acids long. From germline, CDR1 is LGHDT and CDR2 YNNKEL (reference sequence). V was clipped by 3 bases and J by 6 bases; unmatched bases: 6. CDR3 DNA sequence: TGTGCCAGCAGCCATGGACAGGGGTGGATTCAGCCCCAGCATTTT. It is translated as CASSHGQGWIQPQHF.

This clone appeared a single time. V and J are TRBV14 and TRBJ2-6; a possible D gene is TRBD1 (5 bases). In germline, CDR1 is SGHDN, CDR2 FVKESK. The V gene lost 1 base and the J gene lost 2 bases, with 6 bases spanning the gap. This CDR3 has 15 residues. The CDR3 loop is CASSQGGAGANVLTF. Here the CDR3 DNA reads TGTGCCAGCAGCCAAGGGGGCGCTGGGGCCAACGTCCTGACTTTC. The complete variable domain, with remaining parts taken from reference TRBV14 and TRBJ2-6, reads EAGVTQFPSHSVIEKGQTVTLRCDPISGHDNLYWYRRVMGKEIKFLLHFVKESKQDESGMPNNRFLAERTGGTYSTLKVQPAELEDSGVYFCASSQGGAGANVLTFGAGSRLTVL.